The rows below give T cell receptor beta chains drawn from one sample of a study of post-analysis software for immune sequencing data. TCRdb used MiXCR to reprocess the PCR reads, holding one entry per CDR3 protein. The data show around 160,000 distinct CDR3 sequences, roughly 40% seen once. This sample comprised blood, obtained after autologous hematopoietic stem cell transplantation. The receptors originated from a girl aged 10 to 17 with multiple sclerosis. Each CDR3 is given with its conserved first and last residue. A D gene is named only where the DNA matches it firmly. Some rows have no size entry. The others give once, few or many, or a class for an expanded clone.

d_call	clone_size	cdr3_length	j_call	v_call	cdr3_aa	cdr3_nt
-	-	15	TRBJ2-3	TRBV6-6	CASSYLTGYTDTQYF	TGTGCCAGCAGTTACTTGACAGGCTACACAGATACGCAGTATTTT
TRBD1	few	16	TRBJ1-5	TRBV5-6	CASSRFGQGDSQPQHF	TGTGCCAGCAGCCGATTCGGACAGGGAGACTCTCAGCCCCAGCATTTT
-	-	15	TRBJ2-7	TRBV20-1	CSARDHHRGGYEQYF	TGCAGTGCTAGAGATCATCACAGGGGAGGCTACGAGCAGTACTTC
-	few	15	TRBJ2-5	TRBV12-3/TRBV12-4	CASSPLAGRFETQYF	TGTGCCAGCAGTCCCCTGGCGGGACGGTTCGAGACCCAGTACTTC
TRBD2	-	17	TRBJ2-1	TRBV29-1	CSVDGTSGRSDYNEQFF	TGCAGCGTTGACGGGACTAGCGGGAGATCCGACTACAATGAGCAGTTCTTC
-	-	14	TRBJ1-1	TRBV28	CASSLTGPPTEAFF	TGTGCCAGCAGTTTAACCGGGCCCCCCACTGAAGCTTTCTTT
-	-	13	TRBJ2-3	TRBV10-3	CAISGAGVDTQYF	TGTGCCATCAGTGGAGCTGGTGTAGATACGCAGTATTTT
-	-	10	TRBJ2-5	TRBV7-2	CASPLQEQYF	TGTGCCAGCCCCTTGCAGGAGCAGTACTTC
-	-	12	TRBJ1-1	TRBV5-5	CATKGGGTEAFF	TGTGCCACAAAAGGGGGGGGCACTGAAGCTTTCTTT
-	-	14	TRBJ2-7	TRBV7-3	CASSPRLEPYEQYF	TGTGCCAGCAGCCCCCGACTGGAACCCTACGAGCAGTACTTC
-	many	13	TRBJ2-3	TRBV7-2	CASSSTSTNTQYF	TGTGCCAGCAGCTCCACATCCACGAATACGCAGTATTTT
-	few	15	TRBJ1-1	TRBV5-5	CASSFRSLMNTEAFF	TGTGCCAGCAGCTTCCGGAGCCTAATGAACACTGAAGCTTTCTTT
-	-	11	TRBJ1-2	TRBV24-1	CAASGSYGYTF	TGTGCCGCCAGTGGGAGCTATGGCTACACCTTC
TRBD1	-	14	TRBJ1-5	TRBV20-1	CSAREGQSNQPQHF	TGCAGTGCTAGAGAGGGACAGAGCAATCAGCCCCAGCATTTT
-	once	15	TRBJ1-2	TRBV21-1	CASSTHRRRRGGYTF	TGTGCCAGCAGCACCCACAGGCGCCGGAGGGGAGGCTACACCTTC
TRBD1	few	14	TRBJ1-2	TRBV7-2	CASSPRDRGYGYTF	TGTGCCAGCAGCCCCCGGGACAGAGGATATGGCTACACCTTC
-	-	16	TRBJ1-1	TRBV12-5	CASGFGSGRLNTEAFF	TGTGCTAGTGGTTTTGGTTCGGGGCGGTTGAACACTGAAGCTTTCTTT
-	many	12	TRBJ2-2	TRBV7-3	CASSGHTGELFF	TGTGCCAGCAGCGGCCACACCGGGGAGCTGTTTTTT
TRBD2	-	15	TRBJ2-7	TRBV14	CASSQVAGDYYEQYF	TGTGCCAGCAGCCAGGTAGCGGGAGATTACTACGAGCAGTACTTC